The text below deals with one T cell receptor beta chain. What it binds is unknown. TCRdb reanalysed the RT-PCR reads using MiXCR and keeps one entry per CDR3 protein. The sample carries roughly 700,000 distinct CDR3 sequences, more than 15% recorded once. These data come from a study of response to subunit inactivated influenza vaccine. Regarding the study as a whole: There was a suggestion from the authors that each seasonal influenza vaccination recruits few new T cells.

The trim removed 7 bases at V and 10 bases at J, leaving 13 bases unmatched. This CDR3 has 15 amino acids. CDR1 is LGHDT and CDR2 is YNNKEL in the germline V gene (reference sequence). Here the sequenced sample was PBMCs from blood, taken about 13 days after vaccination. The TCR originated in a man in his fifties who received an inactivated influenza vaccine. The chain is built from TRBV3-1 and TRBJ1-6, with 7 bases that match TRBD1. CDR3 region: CASTPQGYSGSPLHF. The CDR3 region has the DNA TGTGCCAGCACCCCACAGGGGTATTCAGGATCACCCCTCCACTTT.